Below are 23 T cell receptor beta chains sequenced from a single sample in a study of PD-1 blockade in classical Hodgkin lymphoma. Time point specified: cycle 4 day 1 (C4D1), after 5 to 7 weeks of nivolumab. Following autologous stem cell transplantation, relapse occurred in every patient, and exposure to brentuximab vedotin varied. Starting with thawed PBMCs, CD4+ T cells were purified by magnetic negative selection. Repertoires were generated with immunoSEQ multiplex PCR, while TCRdb's copy carries only in-frame clones and drops some. The table lists 15,000 to 20,000 clones, roughly three quarters of them singletons. Sequenced material: CD4+ T cells from blood, taken before the fourth cycle of nivolumab. The receptors here all came from a human donor with classical Hodgkin lymphoma.

The chain has TRBV18 and TRBJ1-1; the D gene is possibly TRBD1 (5 bases). The germline V and J ends were trimmed by 3 bases and 0 bases, with 11 bases remaining between them. This CDR3 region has 15 residues. Germline values: CDR1 KGHSH, CDR2 LQKENI. The CDR3 spells CASSPSTTVNTEAFF. For the CDR3, the DNA is TGTGCCAGCTCACCGTCCACGACAGTGAACACTGAAGCTTTCTTT.

This sequence joins TRBV5-1 and TRBJ2-7, with a possible D match to TRBD1 (6 bases). This CDR3 spans 15 amino acids. Germline CDR1 SGHRS, CDR2 YFSETQ. The germline V and J ends were trimmed by 0 bases and 1 base, with 11 bases remaining between them. CDR3: CASSLGGTSSYEQYF. DNA for the CDR3: TGCGCCAGCAGCTTGGGGGGGACATCTTCCTACGAGCAGTACTTC.

V is TRBV10-3 and J is TRBJ1-1; D remains ambiguous. The CDR3 is made up of 13 amino acids. The germline V gene encodes CDR1 ENHRY and CDR2 SYGVKD. V lost 5 bases, J lost 1 base, and 8 bases lay in between. Written as DNA, the CDR3 is TGTGCCATCAGTCAGGTTAGGAACACTGAAGCTTTCTTT. Its translation: CAISQVRNTEAFF.

The rearrangement links TRBV7-2 to TRBJ1-5, with 8 positions matching TRBD1. V shed 5 bases, J shed 11 bases, and the junction held 11 bases outside the gene matches. Germline assignment: CDR1 SGHTA and CDR2 FQGNSA. The CDR3 spans 14 residues. Here the CDR3 reads CASSPGGAQVAQHF. The CDR3 coding sequence is TGTGCCAGCAGCCCAGGGGGCGCACAGGTGGCCCAGCATTTT.

The chain links TRBV28 to TRBJ1-5, with a tentative D call TRBD1 (6 bases). The CDR3 length is 16 residues. Germline CDR1 is MDHEN and CDR2 is SYDVKM. V lost 3 bases to trimming and J lost 0 bases, with 12 bases between them. Here the CDR3 reads CASSLGRGYSNQPQHF. The CDR3 DNA reads as TGTGCCAGCAGTTTGGGCAGGGGATATAGCAATCAGCCCCAGCATTTT.

For the CDR3, the DNA is TGTGCCAGCAGTCTGACAGGGTTTACCGGGGAGCTGTTTTTT. Protein: CASSLTGFTGELFF. The chain recombines TRBV5-4 with TRBJ2-2, with TRBD1 matching over 7 bases. V was pared by 5 bases and J by 5 bases, with 6 bases of the junction left unmatched. Germline V CDR1 and CDR2: SGHNT, YYREEE (reference sequence). CDR3 size: 14 residues.

The rearrangement uses TRBV19 and TRBJ1-5; 11 nucleotides agree with TRBD1. CDR1 and CDR2 (germline): LNHDA, SQIVND (reference sequence). The CDR3 extends over 16 amino acids. The trim removed 3 bases at V and 6 bases at J, leaving 7 bases unmatched. CDR3 sequence (DNA): TGTGCCAGTAGTATTGCAGGGACAGGGGGGACTCAGCCCCAGCATTTT. Translating gives CASSIAGTGGTQPQHF.

The chain uses TRBV10-3 and TRBJ2-2; 11 bases line up with TRBD2. After removal of 4 bases from V and 4 bases from J, the junction contained 2 bases not matched to a gene. The CDR3 runs to 15 residues. Germline V gene sequence: CDR1 ENHRY, CDR2 SYGVKD. The CDR3 DNA reads TGTGCCATCAGTGGACTAGCGGGACCCACCGGGGAGCTGTTTTTT. Its protein is CAISGLAGPTGELFF.

This chain joins TRBV28 and TRBJ1-5, with D hard to call. This CDR3 region has 12 residues. Germline-derived CDR1 and CDR2 are MDHEN and SYDVKM. V lost 8 bases, J lost 10 bases, and 15 bases lay in between. DNA for the CDR3: TGTGCCAGCTTTAAGGACTGGAGACCCCAGCATTTT. It translates to CASFKDWRPQHF.

The chain joins TRBV7-2 to TRBJ1-2; D is undetermined. This CDR3 is built from 12 residues. CDR1 is SGHTA and CDR2 is FQGNSA in the germline V gene. Trimming cost V 1 base and J 12 bases, with 12 bases left between them. This CDR3 reads CASSLEVGSHTF. In DNA, the CDR3 is TGTGCCAGCAGCTTAGAGGTCGGGTCACACACCTTC.

The gene calls are TRBV21-1 and TRBJ2-7; the D segment call TRBD1 is taken from the table without a DNA check. TRBV21-1 is a known pseudogene. The CDR3 loop spans 12 amino acids. Written as DNA, the CDR3 is TGTGCCAGCAGCAAAGCCAGCTACGAGCAGTACTTC. It specifies CASSKASYEQYF.

The V and J genes are TRBV14 and TRBJ1-4; 8 bases line up with TRBD1. The CDR3 length is 15 residues. Germline CDR1 SGHDN, CDR2 FVKESK. With 3 bases clipped from V and 8 bases from J, the junction kept 8 bases outside the gene matches. The CDR3 bases are TGTGCCAGCAGCCACAGACAGGGGTGGCACGAAAAACTGTTTTTT. It is translated as CASSHRQGWHEKLFF.

This rearrangement joins TRBV6-5 to TRBJ2-1; D unclear. V was pared by 5 bases and J by 8 bases, with 10 bases between. The CDR3 runs to 12 residues. Per the germline V gene, CDR1 is MNHEY and CDR2 is SVGAGI. The CDR3 bases are TGTGCCAGCAGTCTCTCCGCGCATGAGCAGTTCTTC. Translated: CASSLSAHEQFF.

V usage is TRBV9 and J usage is TRBJ2-3; 11 bases fit TRBD2. CDR3 size: 15 residues. Trimming at V came to 7 bases and at J to 4 bases, leaving 8 bases not matched to a gene. Germline CDR1 reads SGDLS; CDR2 reads YYNGEE. This CDR3 is CASSLASGGSDTQYF. In nucleotides, the CDR3 is TGTGCCAGCTCCCTCGCTAGCGGGGGGTCAGATACGCAGTATTTT. Full variable domain (outside the CDR3, taken from reference TRBV9 and TRBJ2-3): DSGVTQTPKHLITATGQRVTLRCSPRSGDLSVYWYQQSLDQGLQFLIQYYNGEERAKGNILERFSAQQFPDLHSELNLSSLELGDSALYFCASSLASGGSDTQYFGPGTRLTVL.

This rearrangement joins TRBV28 to TRBJ1-1; the D gene is possibly TRBD1 (5 bases). The V end lost 5 bases, the J end lost 5 bases, and 12 bases lay between the germline ends. Germline V gene data show CDR1 as MDHEN and CDR2 as SYDVKM. The CDR3 is made up of 13 amino acids. The CDR3: CASSARTHTEAFF. Written as DNA, the CDR3 is TGTGCCAGCAGTGCTAGGACACATACTGAAGCTTTCTTT.

The chain uses TRBV5-5 and TRBJ1-4; 7 nucleotides align to TRBD1. The CDR3 spans 14 residues. Trimming removed 3 bases from V and 8 bases from J; junction bases left unmatched: 7. The germline gives CDR1 SGHKS, CDR2 YYEKEE (reference sequence). The CDR3 nucleotides are TGTGCCAGCAGCTCACAGGGGTCTGGGGAAAAACTGTTTTTT. Encoded protein: CASSSQGSGEKLFF.

The V call is TRBV7-2, the J call TRBJ1-2; 8 positions match TRBD1. The CDR3 loop spans 14 amino acids. Germline assignment: CDR1 SGHTA and CDR2 FQGNSA. Trimming at V came to 3 bases and at J to 6 bases, leaving 6 bases not matched to a gene. As DNA, the CDR3 is TGTGCCAGCAGCTTGGACAGGGTTACGGATGGCTACACCTTC. Amino acids: CASSLDRVTDGYTF.

The V and J genes are TRBV10-3 and TRBJ2-7, with TRBD1 matching over 9 bases. V lost 5 bases to trimming and J lost 6 bases; unmatched junction nucleotides: 8. The CDR3 length is 14 residues. Germline V gene data show CDR1 as ENHRY and CDR2 as SYGVKD. The CDR3 nucleotides are TGTGCCATCAGTACCGGGACAGGGCGCGGCGAGCAGTACTTC. It specifies CAISTGTGRGEQYF.

The chain is built from TRBV25-1 and TRBJ1-1; D gene ambiguous. The ends were cut back, 5 bases at V and 2 bases at J, with 15 bases in the middle. CDR1 is MGHDK, CDR2 SYGVNS, per germline. The CDR3 is 15 residues long. DNA of the CDR3: TGTGCCAGCAGTCGGGCAGGCTTAACCAACACTGAAGCTTTCTTT. Translating gives CASSRAGLTNTEAFF.

The chain links TRBV4-2 to TRBJ2-3; TRBD2 agrees at 8 bases. The junction had 2 bases not matched to a gene; V was cut back by 0 bases and J by 3 bases. This CDR3 comprises 15 residues. The germline CDR1 and CDR2 sequences are LGHNA and YNFKEQ. The CDR3 nucleotides are TGTGCCAGCAGCCAAGACGGGGGGGGGACAGATACGCAGTATTTT. Its protein product is CASSQDGGGTDTQYF.

J is TRBJ2-5 and V is TRBV18; weak D call: TRBD1 (6 bases). The CDR3 length is 14 residues. Per germline, CDR1 KGHSH and CDR2 LQKENI. V was clipped by 3 bases and J by 5 bases, with 13 bases between them. As DNA, the CDR3 is TGTGCCAGCTCACCGAACAGGGTCGGGGAGACCCAGTACTTC. Translating gives CASSPNRVGETQYF. Full variable domain (missing parts from reference TRBV18 and TRBJ2-5): NAGVMQNPRHLVRRRGQEARLRCSPMKGHSHVYWYRQLPEEGLKFMVYLQKENIIDESGMPKERFSAEFPKEGPSILRIQQVVRGDSAAYFCASSPNRVGETQYFGPGTRLLVL.

The chain joins TRBV6-5 to TRBJ1-2; unclear D gene. The germline V gene has CDR1 MNHEY and CDR2 SVGAGI. The CDR3 is made up of 10 amino acids. V was trimmed by 5 bases and J by 5 bases, leaving 3 bases between them. The CDR3 DNA reads as TGTGCCAGCAGTGAATATGGCTACACCTTC. Residues: CASSEYGYTF.

The chain is built from TRBV18 and TRBJ1-1, with a weak D call TRBD1 (5 bases). In germline, CDR1 is KGHSH, CDR2 LQKENI. CDR3 length equals 16 residues. Trimming stripped 3 bases from V and 2 bases from J, with 16 bases between. This CDR3 is CASSPGGVGVNTEAFF. DNA for the CDR3: TGTGCCAGCTCACCCGGAGGGGTCGGGGTTAACACTGAAGCTTTCTTT.